This TCR beta chain was identified during a study of cytomegalovirus exposure and HLA in healthy donors. Produced via immunoSEQ multiplex PCR; TCRdb's table is partial and in-frame only. The sample yields about 160,000 clones, about 90% seen once. This clone was recorded a few times. The TCR sequence derives from a man between 18 and 29 years old in good health and CMV-seropositive. The sequencing sample was made of PBMCs.

The CDR3: CASSVGLTYEQYF. For the CDR3, the DNA is TGTGCCAGCAGTGTGGGACTTACCTACGAGCAGTACTTC. This chain connects TRBV2 to TRBJ2-7; a weak D match, TRBD2 (6 bases). V was cut by 4 bases and J by 2 bases, with 9 bases left in between. Germline CDR1 reads SNHLY; CDR2 reads FYNNEI. The CDR3 consists of 13 residues.